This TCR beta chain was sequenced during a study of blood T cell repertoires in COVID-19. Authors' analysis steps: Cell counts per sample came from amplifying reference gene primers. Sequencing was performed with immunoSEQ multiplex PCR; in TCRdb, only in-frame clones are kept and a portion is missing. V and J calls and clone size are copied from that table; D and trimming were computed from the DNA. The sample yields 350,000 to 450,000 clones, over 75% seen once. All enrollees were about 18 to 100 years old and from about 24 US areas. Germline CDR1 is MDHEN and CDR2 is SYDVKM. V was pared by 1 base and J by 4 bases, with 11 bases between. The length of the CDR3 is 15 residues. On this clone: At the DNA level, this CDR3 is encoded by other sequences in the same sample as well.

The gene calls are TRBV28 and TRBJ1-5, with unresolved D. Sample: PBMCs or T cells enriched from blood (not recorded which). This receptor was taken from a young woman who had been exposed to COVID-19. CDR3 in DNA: TGTGCCAGCAGTTTATCACGGGGAGGGAATCAGCCCCAGCATTTT. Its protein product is CASSLSRGGNQPQHF.